The next 27 T cell receptor beta chains were all read from a single sample in a study of shared clonotypes between healthy human individuals. Sequencing used immunoSEQ multiplex PCR; TCRdb keeps in-frame clones, though not all of them. The sample has millions of clones; 85% to 95% are singletons. The specimen sequenced was naive CD4+ T cells sorted from blood. The sample's subset: CD45RA+ positively selected. All receptors come from a man aged 18 to 29 in good health.

The chain couples TRBV27 to TRBJ1-1; no clear D. The V gene lost 7 bases and the J gene lost 4 bases, with 13 bases spanning the gap. Germline CDR1 is MNHEY and CDR2 is SMNVEV (reference sequence). The CDR3 totals 13 residues. CDR3 DNA sequence: TGTGCCAGCACCCGGTCTCCGGGCACTGAAGCTTTCTTT. Protein sequence: CASTRSPGTEAFF.

This clone showed up just once. The genes are TRBV11-2 and TRBJ2-7, with D unclear. The V end lost 1 base, the J end lost 5 bases, and 6 bases lay between the germline ends. This CDR3 is built from 12 residues. Germline loops: CDR1 SGHAT, CDR2 FQNNGV. DNA for the CDR3: TGTGCCAGCAGCTTAGCTTACGACGAGCAGTACTTC. Its translation: CASSLAYDEQYF.

This clone has a single count. The V gene is TRBV5-4, the J gene TRBJ2-3; the D gene is possibly TRBD1 (5 bases). Per germline, CDR1 SGHNT and CDR2 YYREEE (reference sequence). The CDR3 is made up of 15 amino acids. Trimming took off 4 bases at V and 2 bases at J, with 14 bases between the two ends. CDR3: CASSHNRQFTDTQYF. The CDR3 DNA follows: TGTGCCAGCAGCCACAATCGACAGTTCACAGATACGCAGTATTTT.

This chain links TRBV4-1 with TRBJ1-3; 8 bases are a match to TRBD1. The V and J ends lost 1 base and 3 bases, in that order; junction bases with no gene match: 8. The germline V gene has CDR1 MGHRA and CDR2 YSYEKL. The CDR3 length is 17 residues. CDR3 bases: TGCGCCAGCAGCCAAGGAGGCGGACAGGGAGGTGGAAACACCATATATTTT. Translation: CASSQGGGQGGGNTIYF.

The chain carries TRBV27 and TRBJ2-1, with D perhaps matching TRBD2 (5 bases). V shed 3 bases and J shed 4 bases, with 19 bases lying between them. The CDR3 has 17 amino acids. Germline values: CDR1 MNHEY, CDR2 SMNVEV (reference sequence). CDR3 nucleotide sequence: TGTGCCAGCAGTTTCTTGGCGGGTCCCCTTTTGTACAATGAGCAGTTCTTC. Amino acid sequence: CASSFLAGPLLYNEQFF.

The chain links TRBV7-2 to TRBJ2-5; perhaps TRBD1 as D (6 bases). V lost 6 bases, J lost 9 bases, and 17 bases lay in between. This CDR3 comprises 13 residues. From germline, CDR1 is SGHTA and CDR2 FQGNSA. The CDR3 sequence is CASSYGQPWAQYF. CDR3 nucleotides: TGTGCCAGCAGTTACGGACAGCCGTGGGCCCAGTACTTC.

Notes on this clone: Other DNA sequences within the sample encode an identical CDR3. The chain employs TRBV10-3 and TRBJ1-2; a weak D match, TRBD1 (6 bases). Per the germline V gene, CDR1 is ENHRY and CDR2 is SYGVKD. V dropped 3 bases and J dropped 5 bases, with 13 bases sitting between them. This CDR3 contains 14 residues. The CDR3 spells CAISEQGRGYGYTF. The CDR3 coding sequence is TGTGCCATCAGTGAACAGGGCCGTGGGTATGGCTACACCTTC.

The rearrangement uses TRBV7-9 and TRBJ2-3, with D tentatively TRBD1 (6 bases). This CDR3 has 13 residues. Trimming took off 8 bases at V and 6 bases at J, with 15 bases between the two ends. The germline gives CDR1 SEHNR, CDR2 FQNEAQ (reference sequence). The CDR3 is CASPAGELDTQYF. The CDR3 nucleotides are TGTGCCAGCCCCGCAGGGGAGTTGGATACGCAGTATTTT.

V and J are TRBV6-6 and TRBJ1-5, with 9 bases aligning to TRBD1. The CDR3 runs to 14 residues. With V trimmed by 6 bases and J by 6 bases, 6 bases remained unmatched. Germline CDR1 reads MNHNY; CDR2 reads SVGAGI (reference sequence). The CDR3 region has the DNA TGTGCCAGCAGCCGGGACAGGGAAAGTCAGCCCCAGCATTTT. Protein product: CASSRDRESQPQHF.

For this clone: Additional DNA sequences in this sample encode the identical CDR3. The chain joins TRBV7-2 to TRBJ2-7; D is unclear. The CDR3 has 13 amino acids. Germline loops: CDR1 SGHTA, CDR2 FQGNSA. V shed 1 base and J shed 4 bases, with 8 bases lying between them. CDR3 loop: CASSLEGPYEQYF. The CDR3, as DNA: TGTGCCAGCAGCTTAGAAGGACCATACGAGCAGTACTTC.

For this clone: This CDR3 is also generated by other DNA sequences in the sample. The chain employs TRBV28 and TRBJ1-1; D is uncertain. Germline values: CDR1 MDHEN, CDR2 SYDVKM. The CDR3 has 13 residues. V was cut by 2 bases and J by 1 base, with 5 bases left in between. CDR3 coding DNA: TGTGCCAGCAGTTTAGCAGGGAACACTGAAGCTTTCTTT. Translating it yields CASSLAGNTEAFF. Full variable domain (missing parts from reference TRBV28 and TRBJ1-1): DVKVTQSSRYLVKRTGEKVFLECVQDMDHENMFWYRQDPGLGLRLIYFSYDVKMKEKGDIPEGYSVSREKKERFSLILESASTNQTSMYLCASSLAGNTEAFFGQGTRLTVV.

Regarding this clone: Other DNA sequences of this sample code for an identical CDR3. The CDR3 coding sequence is TGCGCCAGCAGCTTGGGCCCAACCGGGGAGCTGTTTTTT. Translation: CASSLGPTGELFF. V gene TRBV5-1 combines with J gene TRBJ2-2, with unresolved D. Germline V lookup: CDR1 SGHRS, CDR2 YFSETQ. The CDR3 is made up of 13 amino acids. V was clipped by 0 bases and J by 5 bases, with 5 bases between them.

This clone is a singleton in its sample. As DNA, the CDR3 is TGTGCCACCAGCAGAGATCATGGGGAATACGAGCAGTACTTC. This encodes CATSRDHGEYEQYF. The rearrangement joins TRBV15 to TRBJ2-7; D is undetermined. Germline values: CDR1 LNHNV, CDR2 YYDKDF (reference sequence). The CDR3 spans 14 residues. V was trimmed by 0 bases and J by 4 bases, leaving 10 bases between them.

This clone has a single count. The CDR3 loop reads CASSSDRGVGAEAFF. Here the CDR3 DNA reads TGTGCCAGCAGCTCGGACAGGGGGGTGGGCGCTGAAGCTTTCTTT. V gene TRBV11-2 combines with J gene TRBJ1-1, with 10 bases lining up with TRBD1. From germline, CDR1 is SGHAT and CDR2 FQNNGV. This CDR3 comprises 15 residues. V dropped 4 bases and J dropped 6; count of bases not matched to a gene: 8. Full variable domain (remainder filled in from reference TRBV11-2 and TRBJ1-1): EAGVAQSPRYKIIEKRQSVAFWCNPISGHATLYWYQQILGQGPKLLIQFQNNGVVDDSQLPKDRFSAERLKGVDSTLKIQPAKLEDSAVYLCASSSDRGVGAEAFFGQGTRLTVV.

The rearrangement uses TRBV6-5 and TRBJ2-5; 8 bases fit TRBD1. Germline CDR1 reads MNHEY; CDR2 reads SVGAGI. The V and J ends lost 6 bases and 5 bases, in that order; junction bases with no gene match: 11. CDR3 length: 15 amino acids. In nucleotides, the CDR3 is TGTGCCAGCAGCCGCGGGGACAGGCGGACGGAGACCCAGTACTTC. It translates to CASSRGDRRTETQYF.

The V call is TRBV28, the J call TRBJ2-2; 12 bases line up with TRBD2. CDR3 length: 17 residues. Per germline, CDR1 MDHEN and CDR2 SYDVKM. CDR3 region: CAGSKLAGGSNTGELFF. CDR3 sequence (DNA): TGTGCTGGGAGTAAACTAGCGGGGGGCTCGAACACCGGGGAGCTGTTTTTT.

The V gene is TRBV4-2, the J gene TRBJ2-7; 7 nucleotides agree with TRBD1. This CDR3 is built from 16 residues. Per the germline V gene, CDR1 is LGHNA and CDR2 is YNFKEQ. V shed 1 base, J shed 5 bases, and the junction held 11 bases outside the gene matches. CDR3 sequence (DNA): TGTGCCAGCAGCCAAGGGAGGAAAAGGGGGCGCGACGAGCAGTACTTC. It codes for CASSQGRKRGRDEQYF.

V and J are TRBV9 and TRBJ2-7, with 10 bases that match TRBD1. Germline V gives CDR1 SGDLS, CDR2 YYNGEE. The CDR3 length is 15 residues. The trim removed 3 bases at V and 9 bases at J, leaving 12 bases unmatched. The CDR3, as DNA: TGTGCCAGCAGCGCGGGGGACAGGGGACCTCGCGGGCAGTACTTC. This gives the protein CASSAGDRGPRGQYF.

This rearrangement joins TRBV11-2 to TRBJ2-3, with 9 bases lining up with TRBD1. This CDR3 is 17 amino acids long. Germline CDR1 is SGHAT and CDR2 is FQNNGV. Trimming cost V 0 bases and J 1 base; bases outside gene matches: 5. DNA of the CDR3: TGTGCCAGCAGCTTAGATGGGACAGGGCTCGGCACAGATACGCAGTATTTT. Protein product: CASSLDGTGLGTDTQYF.

The chain is built from TRBV6-5 and TRBJ1-3; tentatively, D is TRBD1 (6 bases). CDR3 length: 16 residues. Germline CDR1 MNHEY, CDR2 SVGAGI. V lost 0 bases, J lost 3 bases, and 12 bases lay in between. The CDR3: CASSYSIQGNGNTIYF. CDR3 in DNA: TGTGCCAGCAGTTACTCGATACAGGGCAATGGAAACACCATATATTTT.

This clone is a singleton in its sample. The rearrangement joins TRBV5-1 to TRBJ1-2; no firm D call. V lost 0 bases and J 12 bases, leaving 9 bases between the germline ends. The length of the CDR3 is 11 residues. From germline, CDR1 is SGHRS and CDR2 YFSETQ. The CDR3 nucleotides are TGCGCCAGCAGCTTGGTTCCGGAAGACACCTTC. This translates into CASSLVPEDTF.

In this sample, this clone turned up a few times. Compared with germline, one end of the junction differs, possibly owing to a read error. The chain employs TRBV19 and TRBJ2-1; TRBD2 agrees at 9 bases. Germline CDR1 is LNHDA and CDR2 is SQIVND (reference sequence). The length of the CDR3 is 14 residues. CDR3 in amino acids: CASSIGKGAGGSLF. The CDR3 DNA follows: TGTGCCAGTAGTATAGGAAAGGGAGCGGGGGGCTCGCTCTTC.

The chain links TRBV11-2 to TRBJ1-1; TRBD1 is a possible D gene (5 bases). This CDR3 comprises 17 residues. CDR1 is SGHAT and CDR2 is FQNNGV in the germline V gene. V shed 4 bases and J shed 0 bases, with 18 bases lying between them. CDR3 loop: CASSYRRGDGMNTEAFF. As DNA, the CDR3 is TGTGCCAGCAGCTACCGCCGGGGGGACGGGATGAACACTGAAGCTTTCTTT.

Concerning this clone: The same CDR3 also results from other DNA sequences found in this sample. The chain uses TRBV2 and TRBJ2-3; D is unclear. Looked up from germline, CDR1 is SNHLY and CDR2 is FYNNEI. The CDR3 is 12 residues long. Trimming removed 1 base at V and 4 bases at J, with 3 bases between. Here the CDR3 reads CASSEGPDTQYF. DNA for the CDR3: TGTGCCAGCAGTGAAGGACCAGATACGCAGTATTTT.

The gene calls are TRBV4-1 and TRBJ2-1; D might be TRBD2 (5 bases). Trimming stripped 2 bases from V and 0 bases from J, with 11 bases between. Germline V CDR1 and CDR2: MGHRA, YSYEKL. This CDR3 has 16 amino acids. The CDR3 loop reads CASSQPSAGSYNEQFF. The CDR3 DNA reads TGCGCCAGCAGCCAACCCTCGGCGGGCTCCTACAATGAGCAGTTCTTC.

This chain uses TRBV29-1 with TRBJ2-7; D may be TRBD1 (5 bases). The CDR3 sequence is 13 residues long. The germline CDR1 and CDR2 sequences are SQVTM and ANQGSEA. V lost 1 base to trimming and J lost 7 bases, with 14 bases between them. The CDR3 DNA is TGCAGCGTTGAAGGGCAGGGTCTGGGTGAGCAGTACTTC. Translated, it gives CSVEGQGLGEQYF.

The chain uses TRBV4-1 and TRBJ2-7, with 10 bases aligning to TRBD2. This CDR3 is built from 16 residues. V was pared by 4 bases and J by 0 bases, with 6 bases of the junction left unmatched. CDR1 is MGHRA, CDR2 YSYEKL, per germline. CDR3 DNA: TGCGCCAGCAGCCTCGGAGCGGGAGGGAGCTCCTACGAGCAGTACTTC. Translating gives CASSLGAGGSSYEQYF.